The sequence of this TCR beta chain was determined in a study of T cell repertoires in cytomegalovirus infection. Study in general: Through public TCR beta signatures, both CMV infection and matching HLA type were indicated.

Study observations and caveats: The ex vivo response was dominated by HLA-C-restricted CMV-specific TCR beta clonotypes.

TCRdb independently ran MiXCR on the reads; one entry per CDR3 protein. The sample shows fewer than 700,000 distinct CDR3 sequences, approximately 24% of them seen only once. The germline V gene encodes CDR1 SGHVS and CDR2 FNYEAQ. The CDR3 sequence is 14 residues long. With 5 bases removed from V and 8 bases from J, the gap between germline ends came to 19 bases. Points on this clonotype: The antigen is not known. This may come from a read error, since a much larger clone is one base off.

The sample comprised CD8+ T cells from PBMCs. V gene TRBV7-6 combines with J gene TRBJ2-7; D is undetermined. This sequence was found in a human donor in good health (CMV status not recorded). Some clones in this sample may be carry-over from other donors' samples. DNA of the CDR3: TGTGCCAGCAGCCACCCTGACGGGCGGTACAAGCAGTACTTC. Its translation: CASSHPDGRYKQYF.